What follows are 3 T cell receptor beta chains derived from one specimen sequenced in a study of OX40 agonist ivuxolimab in advanced cancers. Sequencing used immunoSEQ multiplex PCR; TCRdb keeps in-frame clones, though not all of them. The profile shows 90,000 to 120,000 clones, approximately 90% of them singletons. Sequencing used CD4+ or CD8+ T cells sorted from blood, obtained in a trial of the OX40 agonist ivuxolimab. These receptor sequences come from an adult with an advanced solid tumor such as melanoma, head and neck, liver or kidney cancer.

This chain connects TRBV5-1 to TRBJ1-1, with D perhaps matching TRBD1 (5 bases). Per the germline V gene, CDR1 is SGHRS and CDR2 is YFSETQ. This CDR3 spans 14 amino acids. Trimming removed 4 bases at V and 5 bases at J, with 15 bases between. CDR3 residues: CASSTGRGETEAFF. As DNA, the CDR3 is TGCGCCAGCAGCACTGGAAGGGGTGAAACTGAAGCTTTCTTT.

The rearrangement links TRBV15 to TRBJ1-3; D might be TRBD1 (6 bases). This CDR3 region has 15 residues. V was shortened by 8 bases and J by 1 base, with 15 bases between the two germline ends. Germline CDR1 reads LNHNV; CDR2 reads YYDKDF (reference sequence). CDR3 sequence (DNA): TGTGCCACCGCCACAGGGACGCTATCTGGAAACACCATATATTTT. Its translation: CATATGTLSGNTIYF.

The chain recombines TRBV28 with TRBJ2-6; D uncertain. CDR1 MDHEN and CDR2 SYDVKM come from the germline V gene. This CDR3 contains 16 residues. V lost 6 bases and J 0 bases, leaving 12 bases between the germline ends. The CDR3 sequence is CASSGGRSSGANVLTF. The CDR3 nucleotides read TGTGCCAGCAGCGGCGGACGGTCCTCTGGGGCCAACGTCCTGACTTTC.